This TCR beta chain was observed in a study of shared clonotypes between healthy human individuals. This CDR3 is 18 amino acids long. With 10 bases removed from V and 1 base from J, the gap between germline ends came to 26 bases. Germline V gene sequence: CDR1 MDHEN, CDR2 SYDVKM. Using immunoSEQ multiplex PCR, the repertoire was profiled, and TCRdb retains in-frame clones only, with some absent. Here the sample spans 2,100,000 or so clones, around 95% being singletons. The chain employs TRBV28 and TRBJ1-3; D gene uncertain. The sample comprised naive CD4+ T cells sorted from blood. Subset here: CD45RA+ positively selected. This TCR was recovered from a man younger than 35 in good health. CDR3 nucleotides: TGTGCCACCGGGCTGAGTGGGGTCAACGTCCCATCTGGAAACACCATATATTTT. Translated: CATGLSGVNVPSGNTIYF.